The 7 T cell receptor beta chains listed next were all sequenced from one sample in a study of cytomegalovirus exposure and HLA in healthy donors. PCR used 60 Vbeta primers and 13 Jbeta primers. Assay: immunoSEQ multiplex PCR; the TCRdb copy retains only in-frame clones and omits some. The sample contains 150,000 to 200,000 clones, approximately 83% of which appear only once. Sequencing was done on a sample of PBMCs. The receptors here all came from a man aged 18 to 29 in good health and CMV-seropositive.

The chain recombines TRBV10-3 with TRBJ2-2, with D perhaps TRBD2 (5 bases). Trimming pared 7 bases from V and 2 bases from J, leaving 14 bases between. The CDR3 has 15 amino acids. The germline CDR1 and CDR2 sequences are ENHRY and SYGVKD. The CDR3 nucleotides read TGTGCCATCAACCGGGGTGGGTCTAACACCGGGGAGCTGTTTTTT. Amino acids: CAINRGGSNTGELFF.

Turning to this clone: The same CDR3 also results from other DNA sequences found in this sample. V is TRBV7-3 and J is TRBJ2-5; D may be TRBD1 (5 bases). CDR1 is SGHTA and CDR2 is FQGTGA in the germline V gene. This CDR3 contains 13 residues. V was shortened by 3 bases and J by 3 bases, with 8 bases between the two germline ends. The CDR3 is CASSFGREETQYF. The CDR3, as DNA: TGTGCCAGCAGCTTTGGCAGGGAAGAGACCCAGTACTTC.

The chain uses TRBV6-1 and TRBJ1-5; 7 bases line up with TRBD1. V shed 0 bases and J 4 bases; nucleotides not matched to a gene: 0. This CDR3 has 14 amino acids. Germline assignment: CDR1 MNHNS and CDR2 SASEGT. The CDR3 protein is CASSEARGNQPQHF. The CDR3 DNA reads TGTGCCAGCAGTGAAGCCAGGGGGAATCAGCCCCAGCATTTT.

The chain uses TRBV4-1 and TRBJ1-1; 8 positions match TRBD1. The V gene end was trimmed by 3 bases and the J gene end by 6 bases; junction bases not matched to a gene: 9. Germline lookup yields CDR1 MGHRA and CDR2 YSYEKL. The CDR3 runs to 15 residues. CDR3 coding DNA: TGCGCCAGCAGCCAGTACGACAGGGGAAGCTCTGAAGCTTTCTTT. Amino acids: CASSQYDRGSSEAFF.

V and J are TRBV4-3 and TRBJ2-3; 9 bases are shared with TRBD2. CDR1 is LGHNA, CDR2 YSLEER, per germline. The CDR3 has 15 residues. V gave up 0 bases and J gave up 4 bases; unmatched junction bases: 2. Here the CDR3 reads CASSQELAGPDTQYF. CDR3 sequence (DNA): TGCGCCAGCAGCCAAGAGCTAGCGGGGCCAGATACGCAGTATTTT.

This clone was seen once. The rearrangement links TRBV5-4 to TRBJ1-2, with 10 nucleotides matching TRBD1. Germline lookup yields CDR1 SGHNT and CDR2 YYREEE (reference sequence). The CDR3 length is 16 residues. The V gene end was trimmed by 3 bases and the J gene end by 10 bases; junction bases not matched to a gene: 15. CDR3 in amino acids: CASSSNKMTGGSAYTF. The DNA for the CDR3 is TGTGCCAGCAGCTCTAATAAAATGACAGGGGGCTCGGCCTACACCTTC.

The rearrangement uses TRBV14 and TRBJ1-2; D is unclear. Germline V gene data show CDR1 as SGHDN and CDR2 as FVKESK. The CDR3 is 16 residues long. The V end lost 0 bases, the J end lost 4 bases, and 15 bases lay between the germline ends. In nucleotides, the CDR3 is TGTGCCAGCAGCCAAGATGACGCAGGTGTAGGCTATGGCTACACCTTC. Protein product: CASSQDDAGVGYGYTF.